This TCR beta chain was profiled in a study of OX40 agonist ivuxolimab in advanced cancers. At the level of the study: Around 40% of patients had received prior checkpoint inhibitor therapy.

Patients had blood sampled at baseline and again on cycle 4 day 1 and cycle 7 day 1. The repertoire was sequenced with immunoSEQ multiplex PCR; TCRdb's copy has only in-frame clones and lacks some. The sample lists around 75,000 clones; under 90% were seen once. V gave up 2 bases and J gave up 3 bases, with 13 bases separating them. This CDR3 is 15 amino acids long. Germline V gene sequence: CDR1 SGHAT, CDR2 FQDESV (reference sequence). The chain uses TRBV11-1 and TRBJ2-5; weak D call: TRBD1 (5 bases). Sequencing used CD4+ or CD8+ T cells sorted from blood, obtained in a trial of the OX40 agonist ivuxolimab. The clonotype originates from an adult with an advanced solid tumor such as melanoma, head and neck, liver or kidney cancer. DNA of the CDR3: TGTGCCAGCAGCTTAAGCAGGGCCCACAAAGAGACCCAGTACTTC. This gives the protein CASSLSRAHKETQYF. The full variable domain, with the rest looked up from reference TRBV11-1 and TRBJ2-5, is EAEVAQSPRYKITEKSQAVAFWCDPISGHATLYWYRQILGQGPELLVQFQDESVVDDSQLPKDRFSAERLKGVDSTLKIQPAELGDSAMYLCASSLSRAHKETQYFGPGTRLLVL.